The 30 T cell receptor beta chains in this list originate from one sample, sequenced in a study of a mutant IDH1 vaccine in newly diagnosed glioma (dated by TCRdb to about 2021). The sample's time point label is to be understood as: week 23, last vaccination. A 20-mer mutant IDH1 peptide at 300 micrograms in Montanide made up each vaccine dose, which was injected subcutaneously together with topical imiquimod. Their target antigens are unknown. Receptor amplification or capture employed the immunoSEQ multiplex PCR assay. TCRdb limited this immuneACCESS table to in-frame rearrangements with V and J called. A share of clones is missing; checked studies link under half to unresolved V genes, and the rest is unexplained. A total of roughly 30,000 clones appear in this sample, roughly 90% of them only once. Less than 3% of the sample comes from the top ten. The sequencing here drew on PBMCs, taken from a glioma patient whose treatment included an IDH1 peptide vaccine. The receptors derive from a man in his forties with glioma.

This clone was observed a single time. The chain links TRBV19 to TRBJ2-5; 9 positions agree with TRBD2. The ends lost 5 bases at V and 5 bases at J; junction bases unmatched: 12. The CDR3 loop spans 16 amino acids. Germline V gene data show CDR1 as LNHDA and CDR2 as SQIVND (reference sequence). The chain's CDR3 is CASSYQLAGVGETQYF. As DNA, the CDR3 is TGTGCCAGTAGTTACCAATTAGCGGGAGTTGGCGAGACCCAGTACTTC.

The V call is TRBV7-2, the J call TRBJ2-7; 7 positions match TRBD2. The CDR3 extends over 16 amino acids. Germline loops: CDR1 SGHTA, CDR2 FQGNSA. V shed 5 bases, J shed 0 bases, and the junction held 10 bases outside the gene matches. CDR3 nucleotides: TGTGCCAGCAGCAAGGGAGCTAGCGGCTACTCCTACGAGCAGTACTTC. Its translation: CASSKGASGYSYEQYF.

The rearrangement links TRBV11-3 to TRBJ1-1; D not certain. Germline-derived CDR1 and CDR2 are SGHNT and YENEEA. Deletions cut 0 bases from V and 3 bases from J, with 2 bases between. The length of the CDR3 is 12 residues. This CDR3 is CASSLDDTEAFF. The CDR3 bases are TGTGCCAGCAGCTTAGACGACACTGAAGCTTTCTTT.

The rearrangement links TRBV6-5 to TRBJ2-4, with a tentative D call TRBD1 (6 bases). With 5 bases removed from V and 1 base from J, the gap between germline ends came to 12 bases. Germline V gene lookup returns CDR1 MNHEY and CDR2 SVGAGI. CDR3 size: 15 residues. This chain's CDR3 is CASSNRDGAKNIQYF. The CDR3 DNA reads as TGTGCCAGCAGTAACAGGGATGGGGCCAAAAACATTCAGTACTTC.

The chain has TRBV20-1 and TRBJ2-5, with D perhaps being TRBD1 or TRBD2 (5 bases each). CDR1 DFQATT and CDR2 SNEGSKA come from the germline V gene (reference sequence). The CDR3 spans 11 residues. The V gene lost 8 bases and the J gene lost 2 bases, with 9 bases spanning the gap. The CDR3 nucleotides are TGCAGTAAGGGGACGCAAGAGACCCAGTACTTC. Amino acid sequence: CSKGTQETQYF.

J is TRBJ2-3 and V is TRBV6-4; 10 nucleotides align to TRBD2. J was trimmed by 4 bases and V by 4 bases; bases with no gene match: 2. CDR1 MRHNA and CDR2 SNTAGT come from the germline V gene. There are 14 residues in the CDR3. The CDR3, as DNA: TGTGCCAGCAGTGCAGCGGGAGGGCCAGATACGCAGTATTTT. As protein: CASSAAGGPDTQYF.

This chain links TRBV19 with TRBJ1-1; no definite D call. V lost 5 bases and J 3 bases, leaving 10 bases between the germline ends. This CDR3 is built from 13 residues. CDR1 LNHDA and CDR2 SQIVND come from the germline V gene (reference sequence). The CDR3 here is CASSRRGHTEAFF. For the CDR3, the DNA is TGTGCCAGTAGTCGGCGAGGACACACTGAAGCTTTCTTT.

V and J are TRBV4-1 and TRBJ2-6; 12 positions match TRBD1. The CDR3 spans 16 residues. CDR1 and CDR2 from the germline V gene are MGHRA and YSYEKL. V lost 5 bases and J lost 2; bases outside the gene matches: 1. This CDR3 is CASSGTGGAGANVLTF. The CDR3 DNA is TGCGCCAGCAGCGGGACAGGGGGCGCTGGGGCCAACGTCCTGACTTTC.

The chain links TRBV2 to TRBJ2-3; D may be TRBD1 (5 bases). This CDR3 spans 14 amino acids. Germline lookup yields CDR1 SNHLY and CDR2 FYNNEI. V was pared by 3 bases and J by 5 bases, with 12 bases between. The CDR3 sequence is CASSDPTGKDTQYF. The CDR3 DNA reads as TGTGCCAGCAGTGACCCCACAGGCAAAGATACGCAGTATTTT.

The CDR3 region has the DNA TGTGCCAGCAGTACAGCGAATCAGCCCCAGCATTTT. It is translated as CASSTANQPQHF. This chain joins TRBV6-6 and TRBJ1-5; no definite D call. Looked up from germline, CDR1 is MNHNY and CDR2 is SVGAGI (reference sequence). The CDR3 spans 12 residues. V shed 5 bases and J shed 4 bases, with 6 bases lying between them.

This clone came up once. The V and J genes are TRBV11-2 and TRBJ2-1; weak D call: TRBD1 (6 bases). Germline values: CDR1 SGHAT, CDR2 FQNNGV. Trimming pared 1 base from V and 5 bases from J, leaving 21 bases between. This CDR3 region has 18 residues. This CDR3 is CASSLVLRTVIPHNEQFF. In DNA, the CDR3 is TGTGCCAGCAGCTTAGTGCTTCGGACAGTCATACCCCACAATGAGCAGTTCTTC.

The rearrangement links TRBV18 to TRBJ2-7, with 7 bases fitting TRBD1. Germline lookup yields CDR1 KGHSH and CDR2 LQKENI. The ends lost 5 bases at V and 5 bases at J; junction bases unmatched: 3. The CDR3 has 12 amino acids. The CDR3 sequence is CASSTDRDEQYF. CDR3 nucleotides: TGTGCCAGCTCAACAGACAGGGACGAGCAGTACTTC.

V gene TRBV7-8 combines with J gene TRBJ2-1; D remains ambiguous. With 6 bases removed from V and 9 bases from J, the gap between germline ends came to 18 bases. The germline V gene encodes CDR1 SGHVS and CDR2 FQNEAQ. This CDR3 is 14 amino acids long. The chain's CDR3 is CASSPTLARTEQFF. In DNA, the CDR3 is TGTGCCAGCAGTCCAACTTTAGCCCGGACTGAGCAGTTCTTC.

The chain is built from TRBV19 and TRBJ2-7; 7 bases are shared with TRBD2. The V and J ends lost 5 bases and 4 bases, in that order; junction bases with no gene match: 8. The germline V gene has CDR1 LNHDA and CDR2 SQIVND (reference sequence). This CDR3 is 14 amino acids long. The CDR3 loop is CASSPGWREYEQYF. The CDR3, as DNA: TGTGCCAGTAGTCCCGGTTGGCGGGAGTACGAGCAGTACTTC.

This chain uses TRBV10-1 with TRBJ2-6; the D call may be TRBD1 or TRBD2 (6 bases each). V was trimmed by 2 bases and J by 2 bases, leaving 16 bases between them. The length of the CDR3 is 18 residues. Per germline, CDR1 WNHNN and CDR2 SYGVQD (reference sequence). The CDR3 region is CASSEPPGASAGANVLTF. CDR3 in DNA: TGCGCCAGCAGTGAGCCCCCGGGGGCTAGCGCTGGGGCCAACGTCCTGACTTTC.

The V gene is TRBV30, the J gene TRBJ1-5; a possible D gene is TRBD1 (5 bases). Germline CDR1 reads GTSNPN; CDR2 reads SVGIG (reference sequence). The CDR3 length is 16 residues. With 1 base removed from V and 0 bases from J, the gap between germline ends came to 13 bases. DNA of the CDR3: TGTGCCTGGAGTGGGGGCAGAACCTATAGCAATCAGCCCCAGCATTTT. This encodes CAWSGGRTYSNQPQHF.

The V call is TRBV6-6, the J call TRBJ2-3; 8 nucleotides match TRBD2. Trimming took 8 bases from V and 2 from J; bases not matched to a gene: 9. Germline values: CDR1 MNHNY, CDR2 SVGAGI (reference sequence). CDR3 length: 15 residues. The CDR3, as DNA: TGTGCCAGCCTCCGTGGGACTAGTCCCACAGATACGCAGTATTTT. This encodes CASLRGTSPTDTQYF.

The chain uses TRBV7-2 and TRBJ2-2; 12 positions agree with TRBD2. V lost 5 bases and J lost 5; bases outside the gene matches: 3. The CDR3 spans 15 residues. Germline V gene lookup returns CDR1 SGHTA and CDR2 FQGNSA. CDR3 residues: CASSRLAGETGELFF. Here the CDR3 DNA reads TGTGCCAGCAGCCGACTAGCGGGAGAAACCGGGGAGCTGTTTTTT.

This chain connects TRBV6-4 to TRBJ2-2; D is ambiguous. V was trimmed by 5 bases and J by 6 bases, leaving 16 bases between them. The CDR3 is 15 residues long. CDR1 and CDR2 (germline): MRHNA, SNTAGT. DNA for the CDR3: TGTGCCAGCAGTTTGGATGCAAGCCCACCCGGGGAGCTGTTTTTT. Protein product: CASSLDASPPGELFF.

This chain uses TRBV23-1 with TRBJ2-7, with TRBD1 identical over 9 bases. TRBV23-1 is assigned to the ORF class and has an uncertain function. J was trimmed by 2 bases and V by 9 bases; bases with no gene match: 11. The CDR3 is 15 amino acids. DNA for the CDR3: TGCGCCAGAGCCCGGCTCCGGGACAGGGCCTACGAGCAGTACGTC. Translated, it gives CARARLRDRAYEQYV.

V is TRBV30 and J is TRBJ1-2; 11 nucleotides line up with TRBD1. Germline CDR1 is GTSNPN and CDR2 is SVGIG (reference sequence). Trimming at V came to 2 bases and at J to 7 bases, leaving 9 bases not matched to a gene. CDR3 length: 15 residues. CDR3 DNA sequence: TGTGCCTGGAGTATCCCCGGGACAGGGGGTGGTGGCTACACCTTC. It codes for CAWSIPGTGGGGYTF.

The V call is TRBV28, the J call TRBJ1-5, with D maybe TRBD1 (6 bases). Looked up from germline, CDR1 is MDHEN and CDR2 is SYDVKM. Trimming took 8 bases from V and 3 from J, leaving 14 bases between them. The CDR3 totals 14 residues. CDR3 in DNA: TGTGCCAGCCTGGACAGAGAAAACAATCAGCCCCAGCATTTT. Encoded protein: CASLDRENNQPQHF.

CDR3 nucleotide sequence: TGTGCCAGCAGCTTGGGACTAGCGTCAACTGAGACTAACTACAATGAGCAGTTCTTC. Amino acid sequence: CASSLGLASTETNYNEQFF. The chain uses TRBV7-6 and TRBJ2-1; 10 bases are a match to TRBD2. Losses at the gene ends were 3 bases for V and 3 bases for J; bases not matched to a gene: 14. The germline gives CDR1 SGHVS, CDR2 FNYEAQ. The CDR3 has 19 amino acids.

This clone occurred a few times. This chain connects TRBV7-9 to TRBJ1-4; D remains unclear. Trimming left V 0 bases short and J 8 bases short, with 4 bases between. From germline, CDR1 is SEHNR and CDR2 FQNEAQ (reference sequence). The CDR3 totals 12 residues. The CDR3, as DNA: TGTGCCAGCAGCTTAGCGAGCGAAAAACTGTTTTTT. As protein: CASSLASEKLFF. The full variable domain, in which reference TRBV7-9 and TRBJ1-4 provide the parts outside the CDR3, is DTGVSQNPRHKITKRGQNVTFRCDPISEHNRLYWYRQTLGQGPEFLTYFQNEAQLEKSRLLSDRFSAERPKGSFSTLEIQRTEQGDSAMYLCASSLASEKLFFGSGTQLSVL.

The genes are TRBV27 and TRBJ1-1, with 7 bases identical to TRBD1. V dropped 5 bases and J dropped 4; count of bases not matched to a gene: 13. CDR3 length equals 16 residues. Germline CDR1 is MNHEY and CDR2 is SMNVEV (reference sequence). The CDR3 sequence is CASSPPLTGWGTEAFF. The CDR3 DNA is TGTGCCAGCAGTCCCCCATTGACAGGGTGGGGCACTGAAGCTTTCTTT.

This clone was seen a single time. The chain carries TRBV6-1 and TRBJ2-2; 9 positions agree with TRBD1. Germline CDR1 reads MNHNS; CDR2 reads SASEGT. The J segment lost 2 bases and the V segment lost 8 bases, leaving 3 bases of the junction unmatched. This CDR3 spans 14 amino acids. CDR3 region: CASGGQGNTGELFF. CDR3 DNA sequence: TGTGCCAGCGGGGGACAGGGTAACACCGGGGAGCTGTTTTTT.

The chain is built from TRBV7-6 and TRBJ2-6, with a weak D call TRBD1 (6 bases). CDR3 length: 16 amino acids. V shed 1 base and J shed 4 bases, with 11 bases lying between them. Germline V gene sequence: CDR1 SGHVS, CDR2 FNYEAQ. DNA for the CDR3: TGTGCCAGCAGCTTAGGGGTGGGGGCAGGGGCCAACGTCCTGACTTTC. Translating gives CASSLGVGAGANVLTF.

Worth noting for this clone: A read error may account for a junction end that differs from germline. This chain connects TRBV9 to TRBJ2-5; D is perhaps TRBD1 or TRBD2 (5 bases each). The CDR3 is 10 residues long. Germline CDR1 and CDR2: SGDLS and YYNGEE. CDR3 amino acids: CASSGGPGNF. The CDR3 region has the DNA TGTGCCAGCAGCGGGGGACCAGGGAACTTC. The full variable domain, rest sourced from reference TRBV9 and TRBJ2-5, is DSGVTQTPKHLITATGQRVTLRCSPRSGDLSVYWYQQSLDQGLQFLIQYYNGEERAKGNILERFSAQQFPDLHSELNLSSLELGDSALYFCASSGGPGNFGPGTRLLVL.

This chain uses TRBV21-1 with TRBJ1-4. TRBV21-1 is assigned pseudogene status. This CDR3 has 19 residues. The CDR3 protein is CASTVHLSGKCLTNEKLFF. The CDR3 DNA follows: TGTGCCAGCACCGTGCATCTAAGTGGGAAGTGCTTAACTAATGAAAAACTGTTTTTT.

CDR3 sequence: CASSPPAGIYNSPLHF. Written as DNA, the CDR3 is TGCGCCAGCAGCCCGCCCGCTGGTATCTATAATTCACCCCTCCACTTT. This rearrangement joins TRBV4-1 to TRBJ1-6; D gene unclear. V shed 4 bases and J shed 3 bases, with 13 bases lying between them. Germline CDR1 MGHRA, CDR2 YSYEKL. This CDR3 spans 16 amino acids.